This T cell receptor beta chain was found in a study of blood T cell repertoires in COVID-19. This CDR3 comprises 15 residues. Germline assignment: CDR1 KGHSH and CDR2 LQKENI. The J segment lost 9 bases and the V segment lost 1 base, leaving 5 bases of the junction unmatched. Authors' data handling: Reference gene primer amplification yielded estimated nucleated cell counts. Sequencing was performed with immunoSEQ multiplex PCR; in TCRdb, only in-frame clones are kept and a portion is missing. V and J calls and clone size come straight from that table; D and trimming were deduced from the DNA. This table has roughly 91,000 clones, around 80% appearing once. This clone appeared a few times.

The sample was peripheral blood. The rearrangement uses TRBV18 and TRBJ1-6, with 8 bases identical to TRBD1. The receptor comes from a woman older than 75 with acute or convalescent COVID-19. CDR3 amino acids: CASSPLQGAASPLHF. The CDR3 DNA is TGTGCCAGCTCACCACTGCAGGGGGCGGCTTCACCCCTCCACTTT.